The 19 T cell receptor beta chains below were found in one sample sequenced in a study of blood T cell repertoires in COVID-19. The data were produced by immunoSEQ multiplex PCR, yet TCRdb's version contains in-frame clones alone and is incomplete. The profile shows roughly 75,000 clones, 80% to 90% of them singletons. The sequenced sample consisted of peripheral blood. All receptors come from a man older than 75 with COVID-19, enrolled during active disease.

This clone was seen just once. The chain is built from TRBV18 and TRBJ2-7; 9 bases are a match to TRBD1. Germline V gene lookup returns CDR1 KGHSH and CDR2 LQKENI. V was clipped by 1 base and J by 2 bases; unmatched bases: 3. The CDR3 spans 15 residues. CDR3 region: CASSPRQGDPYEQYF. The CDR3 DNA sequence: TGTGCCAGCTCACCACGACAGGGGGACCCCTACGAGCAGTACTTC.

The chain links TRBV9 to TRBJ1-3; 7 bases agree with TRBD1. Germline lookup yields CDR1 SGDLS and CDR2 YYNGEE. V was pared by 0 bases and J by 3 bases, with 6 bases of the junction left unmatched. The CDR3 totals 16 residues. The CDR3 DNA reads TGTGCCAGCAGCGTAGAGGTCAGGGGGATTGGAAACACCATATATTTT. This gives the protein CASSVEVRGIGNTIYF.

J is TRBJ2-7 and V is TRBV15; D not certain. The germline gives CDR1 LNHNV, CDR2 YYDKDF (reference sequence). Trimming took off 0 bases at V and 3 bases at J, with 12 bases between the two ends. This CDR3 has 15 amino acids. CDR3 nucleotide sequence: TGTGCCACCAGCAGAGAAAAAAACAGCCTCTACGAGCAGTACTTC. Encoded protein: CATSREKNSLYEQYF.

The chain employs TRBV6-6 and TRBJ2-7; possibly TRBD2 for D (6 bases). This CDR3 contains 15 residues. V lost 0 bases and J 3 bases, leaving 12 bases between the germline ends. Germline loops: CDR1 MNHNY, CDR2 SVGAGI (reference sequence). In DNA form, the CDR3 reads TGTGCCAGCAGTTACTCTCTAGCGAGGGGCTACGAGCAGTACTTC. This encodes CASSYSLARGYEQYF.

The genes are TRBV4-2 and TRBJ1-6; tentative D call: TRBD1 (6 bases). Germline CDR1 LGHNA, CDR2 YNFKEQ. The CDR3 is 15 residues long. Trimming shortened V by 0 bases and J by 7 bases, and 10 bases separated the two germline ends. The DNA of the CDR3 is TGTGCCAGCAGCCAAGAGGACAGAGCGAATTCACCCCTCCACTTT. This translates into CASSQEDRANSPLHF.

The chain carries TRBV19 and TRBJ2-7; 11 nucleotides line up with TRBD2. V lost 5 bases to trimming and J lost 2 bases; unmatched junction nucleotides: 5. Germline CDR1 reads LNHDA; CDR2 reads SQIVND (reference sequence). This CDR3 comprises 15 residues. This CDR3 is CASSPVAGGPYEQYF. DNA for the CDR3: TGTGCCAGTAGTCCTGTAGCGGGGGGGCCCTACGAGCAGTACTTC.

The chain joins TRBV28 to TRBJ1-2; 7 bases match TRBD1. The CDR3 consists of 13 residues. Germline-derived CDR1 and CDR2 are MDHEN and SYDVKM. The V segment lost 4 bases and the J segment 3 bases; nucleotides outside the gene matches: 2. DNA of the CDR3: TGTGCCAGCAGTTCCGGACAGGACTATGGCTACACCTTC. This sequence encodes CASSSGQDYGYTF.

The chain carries TRBV10-3 and TRBJ2-5; 10 bases match TRBD2. Losses at the gene ends were 6 bases for V and 3 bases for J; bases not matched to a gene: 1. The CDR3 runs to 13 residues. CDR1 and CDR2 (germline): ENHRY, SYGVKD. The CDR3 loop is CAIRLAGEETQYF. CDR3 bases: TGTGCCATCAGGCTAGCGGGGGAAGAGACCCAGTACTTC.

This clone is classed as medium-sized. The chain carries TRBV19 and TRBJ1-1; TRBD1 is a possible D gene (5 bases). Per the germline V gene, CDR1 is LNHDA and CDR2 is SQIVND (reference sequence). The V end was cut by 9 bases, the J end by 2 bases, with 10 bases between. This CDR3 is built from 12 residues. CDR3 region: CARMTDNTEAFF. CDR3 sequence (DNA): TGTGCCAGGATGACAGATAACACTGAAGCTTTCTTT.

This rearrangement joins TRBV6-5 to TRBJ1-1; 8 bases align to TRBD1. V was clipped by 6 bases and J by 2 bases; unmatched bases: 2. The CDR3 is made up of 13 amino acids. Germline V gene data show CDR1 as MNHEY and CDR2 as SVGAGI. CDR3 amino acids: CASRGQVNTEAFF. The CDR3, as DNA: TGTGCCAGCAGGGGACAGGTTAACACTGAAGCTTTCTTT.

V and J are TRBV19 and TRBJ2-7, with TRBD1 identical over 8 bases. V was pared by 5 bases and J by 3 bases, with 9 bases of the junction left unmatched. This CDR3 spans 15 amino acids. Germline loops: CDR1 LNHDA, CDR2 SQIVND (reference sequence). For the CDR3, the DNA is TGTGCCAGTAGTCCGACAGGGGTACTAAGCTACGAGCAGTACTTC. Encoded protein: CASSPTGVLSYEQYF.

Worth noting for this clone: The same CDR3 is also encoded by other DNA sequences in this sample. The chain joins TRBV6-2 or TRBV6-3 to TRBJ2-7; D might be TRBD2 (5 bases). In germline, CDR1 is MNHEY, CDR2 SVGEGT. The CDR3 runs to 12 residues. V gave up 0 bases and J gave up 7 bases, with 7 bases separating them. DNA of the CDR3: TGTGCCAGCAGTTACTCGTCGGGGGAGCAGTACTTC. Its protein is CASSYSSGEQYF.

V is TRBV6-5 and J is TRBJ1-1; the D gene is possibly TRBD1 (5 bases). Germline V gene data show CDR1 as MNHEY and CDR2 as SVGAGI. Trimming cost V 2 bases and J 1 base, with 11 bases left between them. The CDR3 has 15 amino acids. CDR3 DNA: TGTGCCAGCAGTTACACCCAGGGTAGGAACACTGAAGCTTTCTTT. Translated, it gives CASSYTQGRNTEAFF.

The genes are TRBV5-5 and TRBJ1-1; D unclear. The V end lost 0 bases, the J end lost 8 bases, and 5 bases lay between the germline ends. This CDR3 is built from 11 residues. Per germline, CDR1 SGHKS and CDR2 YYEKEE (reference sequence). The CDR3 DNA reads as TGTGCCAGCAGCTTGGTGGAGGAAGCTTTCTTT. It encodes CASSLVEEAFF.

The chain has TRBV6-5 and TRBJ2-1, with TRBD2 matching 13 bases. The V segment lost 6 bases and the J segment 8 bases; nucleotides outside the gene matches: 7. Germline values: CDR1 MNHEY, CDR2 SVGAGI. There are 15 residues in the CDR3. The CDR3 region is CASSPTSGGRDEQFF. The CDR3 DNA reads TGTGCCAGCAGCCCGACTAGCGGGGGGCGAGATGAGCAGTTCTTC.

The chain joins TRBV19 to TRBJ1-1, with D tentatively TRBD1 (5 bases). This CDR3 region has 14 residues. CDR1 and CDR2 from the germline V gene are LNHDA and SQIVND (reference sequence). V was shortened by 0 bases and J by 3 bases, with 8 bases between the two germline ends. The CDR3 DNA is TGTGCCAGTAGTATAGAGGGGGGGGACACTGAAGCTTTCTTT. The encoded protein is CASSIEGGDTEAFF.

This clone was seen a handful of times. The V and J genes are TRBV5-1 and TRBJ2-2, with a possible D match to TRBD1 (7 bases). Germline values: CDR1 SGHRS, CDR2 YFSETQ. The CDR3 length is 15 residues. Trimming took 0 bases from V and 4 from J, leaving 10 bases between them. The CDR3 sequence: CASSLARGVTGELFF. CDR3 in DNA: TGCGCCAGCAGCTTGGCCAGGGGGGTCACCGGGGAGCTGTTTTTT.

V gene TRBV10-2 combines with J gene TRBJ2-7, with 10 bases that match TRBD1. The V gene's germline CDR1 is WSHSY and CDR2 SAAADI. The CDR3 consists of 15 residues. V dropped 3 bases and J dropped 1; count of bases not matched to a gene: 3. The CDR3 DNA sequence: TGCGCCAGCAGTGATTGGACAGGGGGTTCCTACGAGCAGTACTTC. Translating gives CASSDWTGGSYEQYF.

The rearrangement joins TRBV11-2 to TRBJ1-4, with 11 bases matching TRBD1. V trimming: 3 bases; J trimming: 7 bases; junction bases outside the gene matches: 4. The CDR3 covers 15 residues. CDR1 and CDR2 from the germline V gene are SGHAT and FQNNGV. The CDR3 DNA reads TGTGCCAGCAGCTTGGACAGGGGGCAGGGTGAAAAACTGTTTTTT. It yields the protein CASSLDRGQGEKLFF.